Below, one T cell receptor (beta chain) is given with its context. Its target is not known. Time point noted: after neoadjuvant nivolumab, at surgical resection. In germline, CDR1 is MNHEY, CDR2 SMNVEV (reference sequence). This CDR3 contains 15 residues. Trimming at V came to 2 bases and at J to 6 bases, leaving 5 bases not matched to a gene. The data derive from a study of neoadjuvant anti-PD-1 for oral cavity cancer. Study information: Patients without progression received a fourth nivolumab dose around day 43, then surgical resection on days 50-56.

Study findings and constraints: TCR analyses covered only a few patients per response group.

Sequencing was performed with immunoSEQ multiplex PCR; in TCRdb, only in-frame clones are kept and a portion is missing. Among roughly 8,800 clones, 64% were seen once, and the ten largest hold 3.5% to 5%. This chain connects TRBV27 to TRBJ2-1, with TRBD2 matching 9 bases. This material consisted of PBMCs, taken after nivolumab (anti-PD-1) treatment. This TCR was sampled from a person aged 40 to 85 with oral cavity squamous cell carcinoma. CDR3 sequence (DNA): TGTGCCAGCAGTTTAGGGGCGGGAGGGTTCAATGAGCAGTTCTTC. As protein: CASSLGAGGFNEQFF.